Listed here is a single TCR beta chain. Its matching antigen is unknown. In germline, CDR1 is LGHNA, CDR2 YNFKEQ. The CDR3 spans 16 residues. The data belong to a study of CXCR3-negative and CXCR3-positive naive CD8 T cells. Points from the study as a whole: A higher hydrophobicity marked the TRB CDR3s of CXCR3-positive naive cells versus CXCR3-negative naive cells.

The libraries of TRB cDNA were prepared using 5' RACE with UMI labels. Using the 5' RACE reads, TCRdb records one entry per CDR3 protein without DNA. Its table records some 140,000 distinct CDR3 sequences. In triplicate, each CD8+ T cell subset was sorted at a few hundred thousand cells per replicate. This TCR derives from a human donor in good health. Some clones in this sample may be carry-over from other donors' samples. The sample comprised naive CXCR3+ CD8+ T cells from blood. The subset: CD45RO-CCR7+CD27+CD95- naive CD8+ T cells expressing CXCR3 (TNR3+). The chain carries TRBV4-2 and TRBJ1-1; TCRdb's assignment of TRBD1 cannot be checked, as there is no DNA. CDR3 in amino acids: CASSQDRPAGATEAFF.